This is a list of T cell receptor beta chains from one sample in a study of T cell repertoires in cytomegalovirus infection. TCRdb re-called the reads with MiXCR, one entry per CDR3 protein. Of tens of thousands of distinct CDR3 sequences listed, over 3.5% are singletons. Sequenced: PBMCs. Every receptor here comes from a human donor in good health (CMV status not recorded). Some clones in this sample may be carry-over from other donors' samples. CDR3s include the opening cysteine and the closing phenylalanine or tryptophan. The D gene is left open where the match is weak. Rows may omit the clone size; those that give it use once, few, many or a size class.

D gene	V gene	clone size	J gene	CDR3 DNA	CDR3 protein
.	TRBV7-2	many	TRBJ2-1	TGTGCCAGCAGCAAGGCCGGGAATCGGGTCCCTAGTGAGCAGTTCTTC	CASSKAGNRVPSEQFF
.	TRBV7-8	many	TRBJ2-3	TGTGCCAGCAGCCCGAATTCACAGGGCAAGGATACGCAGTATTTT	CASSPNSQGKDTQYF
TRBD1	TRBV6-6	many	TRBJ1-1	TGTGCCAGCAGTTACGCAGGGGGCGTTTCTGAAGCTTTCTTT	CASSYAGGVSEAFF
TRBD2	TRBV7-2	many	TRBJ2-3	TGTGCCAGCAGCTTAGTAGGGACTAGCGGACAAGATACGCAGTATTTT	CASSLVGTSGQDTQYF
TRBD2	TRBV12-3/TRBV12-4	.	TRBJ2-3	TGTGCCAGCAGTTTGGGACGCCGGACTAGTCCTTTTAGCACAGATACGCAGTATTTT	CASSLGRRTSPFSTDTQYF
.	TRBV4-2	.	TRBJ1-1	TGTGCCAGCAGCCAAGATGGGGAGACTGAAGCTTTCTTT	CASSQDGETEAFF
.	TRBV7-9	many	TRBJ2-1	TGTGCCAGCAGCTTAAACTCGCACTCCTACAATGAGCAGTTCTTC	CASSLNSHSYNEQFF
.	TRBV6-6	many	TRBJ2-7	TGTGCCAGCAAAGGGGGGCAGTACTACGAGCAGTACTTC	CASKGGQYYEQYF
.	TRBV20-1	many	TRBJ2-5	TGCAGTGCTATCTACGAGACCCAGTACTTC	CSAIYETQYF
.	TRBV2	many	TRBJ1-1	TGTGCCAGCAGGGCGACATCCGGGACCCCCGCTGAAGCTTTCTTT	CASRATSGTPAEAFF
TRBD1	TRBV20-1	many	TRBJ2-1	TGCAGTGTCCCGACAGGGAACAATGAGCAGTTCTTC	CSVPTGNNEQFF
.	TRBV28	many	TRBJ2-1	TGTGCCAGCAGTTTAGGAACAGTGTATGAGCAGTTCTTC	CASSLGTVYEQFF
.	TRBV7-2	few	TRBJ2-7	TGTGCCAGCAGCTCCGGGGCGGGTGAGCAGTACTTC	CASSSGAGEQYF
.	TRBV20-1	many	TRBJ2-5	TGCAGTGCTAGACCCCCCGAGACCCAGTACTTC	CSARPPETQYF
TRBD2	TRBV7-9	many	TRBJ2-5	TGTGCCAGCAGCTCCCTTAGCGGGGGGTTTGAGACCCAGTACTTC	CASSSLSGGFETQYF
.	TRBV7-2	many	TRBJ2-7	TGTGCCAGCAGGGACGACCGGGGCCTTTCTAGGTACGAGCAGTACTTC	CASRDDRGLSRYEQYF